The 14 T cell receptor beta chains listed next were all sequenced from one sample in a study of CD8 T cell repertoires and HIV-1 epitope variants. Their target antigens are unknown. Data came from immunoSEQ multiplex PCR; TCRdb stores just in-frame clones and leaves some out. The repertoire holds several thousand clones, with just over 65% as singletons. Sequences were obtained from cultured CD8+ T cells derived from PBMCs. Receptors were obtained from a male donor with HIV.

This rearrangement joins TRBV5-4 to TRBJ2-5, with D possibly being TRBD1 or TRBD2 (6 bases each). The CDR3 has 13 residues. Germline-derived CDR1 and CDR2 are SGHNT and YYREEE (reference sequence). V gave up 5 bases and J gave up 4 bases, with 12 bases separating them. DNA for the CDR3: TGTGCCAGCAGTTTACAGGGAGGAGAGACCCAGTACTTC. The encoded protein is CASSLQGGETQYF.

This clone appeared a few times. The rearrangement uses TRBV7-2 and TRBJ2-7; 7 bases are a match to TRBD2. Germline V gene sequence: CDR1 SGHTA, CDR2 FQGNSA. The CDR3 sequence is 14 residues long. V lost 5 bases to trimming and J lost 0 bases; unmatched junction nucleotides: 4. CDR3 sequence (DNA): TGTGCCAGCAGCCATAGCGGGTACTCCTACGAGCAGTACTTC. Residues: CASSHSGYSYEQYF.

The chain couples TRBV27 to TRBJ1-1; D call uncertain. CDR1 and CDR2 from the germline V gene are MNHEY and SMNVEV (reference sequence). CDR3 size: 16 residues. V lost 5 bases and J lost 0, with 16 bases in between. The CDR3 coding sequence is TGTGCCAGCAGTCTCTACGGGGAGGATCTGAACACTGAAGCTTTCTTT. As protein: CASSLYGEDLNTEAFF.

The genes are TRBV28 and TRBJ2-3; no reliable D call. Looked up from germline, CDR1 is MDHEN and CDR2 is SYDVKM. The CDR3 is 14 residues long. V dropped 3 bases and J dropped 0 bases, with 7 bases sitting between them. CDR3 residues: CASSFSRSTDTQYF. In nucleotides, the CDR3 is TGTGCCAGCAGTTTTTCCCGGAGCACAGATACGCAGTATTTT.

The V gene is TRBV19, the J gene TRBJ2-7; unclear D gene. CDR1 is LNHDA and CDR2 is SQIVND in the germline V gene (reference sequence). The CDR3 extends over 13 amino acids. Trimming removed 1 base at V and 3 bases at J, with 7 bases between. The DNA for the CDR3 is TGTGCCAGTAGTATAGCAGCCGGCTACGAGCAGTACTTC. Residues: CASSIAAGYEQYF.

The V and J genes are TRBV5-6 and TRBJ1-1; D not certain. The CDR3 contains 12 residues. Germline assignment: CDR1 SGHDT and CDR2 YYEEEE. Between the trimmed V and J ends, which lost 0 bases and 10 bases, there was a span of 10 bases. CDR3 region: CASSLGGGRAFF. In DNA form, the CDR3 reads TGTGCCAGCAGCTTGGGTGGAGGTAGAGCTTTCTTT.

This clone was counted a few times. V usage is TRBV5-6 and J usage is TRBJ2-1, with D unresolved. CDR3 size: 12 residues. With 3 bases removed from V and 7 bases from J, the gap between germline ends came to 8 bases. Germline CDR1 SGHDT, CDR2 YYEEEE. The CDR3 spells CASSSRPNEQFF. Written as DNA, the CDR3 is TGTGCCAGCAGCTCCAGACCGAATGAGCAGTTCTTC.

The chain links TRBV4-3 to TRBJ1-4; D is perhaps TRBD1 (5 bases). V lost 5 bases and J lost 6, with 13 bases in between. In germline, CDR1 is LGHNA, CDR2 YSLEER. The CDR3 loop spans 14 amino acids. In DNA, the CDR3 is TGCGCCAGCAGCTTACAGGTTTCCGATGAAAAACTGTTTTTT. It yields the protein CASSLQVSDEKLFF.

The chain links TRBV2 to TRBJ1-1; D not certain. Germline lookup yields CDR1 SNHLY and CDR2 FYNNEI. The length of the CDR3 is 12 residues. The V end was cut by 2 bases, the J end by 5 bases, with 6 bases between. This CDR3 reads CASSEWGTEAFF. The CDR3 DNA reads TGTGCCAGCAGTGAATGGGGAACTGAAGCTTTCTTT.

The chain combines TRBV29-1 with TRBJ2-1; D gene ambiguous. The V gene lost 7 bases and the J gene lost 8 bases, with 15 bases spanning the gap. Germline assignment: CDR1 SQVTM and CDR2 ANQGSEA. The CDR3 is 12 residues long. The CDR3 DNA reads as TGCAGCGCCCTCGACGTGTCGGATGAGCAGTTCTTC. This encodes CSALDVSDEQFF.

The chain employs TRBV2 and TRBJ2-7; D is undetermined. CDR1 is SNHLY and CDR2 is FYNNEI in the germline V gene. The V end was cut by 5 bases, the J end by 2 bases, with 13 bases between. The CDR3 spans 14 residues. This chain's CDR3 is CASSSDVSAYEQYF. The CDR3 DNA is TGTGCCAGCAGTTCAGATGTCTCGGCCTACGAGCAGTACTTC.

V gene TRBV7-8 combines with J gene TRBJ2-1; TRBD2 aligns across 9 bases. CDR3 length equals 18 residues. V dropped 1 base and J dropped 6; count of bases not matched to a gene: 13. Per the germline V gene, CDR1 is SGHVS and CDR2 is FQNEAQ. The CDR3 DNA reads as TGTGCCAGCAGCTTAGACGGACTGGAGCGGGAGGATCCCAATGAGCAGTTCTTC. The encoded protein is CASSLDGLEREDPNEQFF.

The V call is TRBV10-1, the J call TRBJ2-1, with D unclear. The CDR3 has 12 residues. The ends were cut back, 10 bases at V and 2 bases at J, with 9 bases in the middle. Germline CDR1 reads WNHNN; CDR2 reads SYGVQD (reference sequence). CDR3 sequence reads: CANRGAYNEQFF. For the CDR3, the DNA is TGCGCCAACCGCGGCGCCTACAATGAGCAGTTCTTC.

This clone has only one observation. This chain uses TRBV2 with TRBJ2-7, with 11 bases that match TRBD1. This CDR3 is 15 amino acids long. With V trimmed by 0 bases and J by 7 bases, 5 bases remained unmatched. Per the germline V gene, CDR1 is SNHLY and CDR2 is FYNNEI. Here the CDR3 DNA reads TGTGCCAGCAGTGAAGCTGGACAGGGGGCGTGGGAGCAGTACTTC. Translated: CASSEAGQGAWEQYF.